Each of the 14 T cell receptor beta chains below was sequenced from the same sample in a study of persistence of HIV-infected CD4 T cells. The stimulus was an HIV-1 Gag 15-mer peptide pool, about 1 ug/peptide/mL. Responding CD4+ T cells were sorted by upregulation of both CD40 ligand and CD69. Antigen specificity for these receptors is unknown. This was the immunoSEQ version 4 assay in survey mode. Sequencing used immunoSEQ multiplex PCR; TCRdb keeps in-frame clones, though not all of them. The sample gives some 14,000 clones, roughly 66% of which show up once; about 7% is in the top ten. Material: CD4+ T cells sorted from PBMCs after roughly 18-hour stimulation, obtained from a patient who received antiretroviral therapy. Receptors originate from an adult man with HIV who was CMV-seropositive.

Here the CDR3 DNA reads TGTGCCAGCAGCCCAAGGGACGCTGGTGGAAACACCATATATTTT. Residues: CASSPRDAGGNTIYF. The chain carries TRBV6-5 and TRBJ1-3; D is possibly TRBD1 (5 bases). Germline CDR1 is MNHEY and CDR2 is SVGAGI. The germline V and J ends were trimmed by 6 bases and 3 bases, with 15 bases remaining between them. This CDR3 comprises 15 residues.

This chain joins TRBV7-2 and TRBJ2-5; 7 nucleotides agree with TRBD2. CDR1 SGHTA and CDR2 FQGNSA come from the germline V gene. This CDR3 has 16 amino acids. V was pared by 5 bases and J by 3 bases, with 12 bases of the junction left unmatched. The CDR3 here is CASSPRGRVGKETQYF. CDR3 DNA: TGTGCCAGCAGCCCGCGGGGGAGGGTCGGGAAAGAGACCCAGTACTTC. The variable domain in full, with the rest retrieved from reference TRBV7-2 and TRBJ2-5, is GAGVSQSPSNKVTEKGKDVELRCDPISGHTALYWYRQSLGQGLEFLIYFQGNSAPDKSGLPSDRFSAERTGGSVSTLTIQRTQQEDSAVYLCASSPRGRVGKETQYFGPGTRLLVL.

This clone was counted a single time. This chain connects TRBV7-2 to TRBJ1-4; 8 nucleotides agree with TRBD1. The CDR3 is made up of 14 amino acids. The V gene's germline CDR1 is SGHTA and CDR2 FQGNSA. Losses at the gene ends were 5 bases for V and 7 bases for J; bases not matched to a gene: 6. For the CDR3, the DNA is TGTGCCAGCAGCCCGACAGGGGCGGGTGAAAAACTGTTTTTT. As protein: CASSPTGAGEKLFF. Complete variable domain (other parts from reference TRBV7-2 and TRBJ1-4): GAGVSQSPSNKVTEKGKDVELRCDPISGHTALYWYRQSLGQGLEFLIYFQGNSAPDKSGLPSDRFSAERTGGSVSTLTIQRTQQEDSAVYLCASSPTGAGEKLFFGSGTQLSVL.

The chain couples TRBV24-1 to TRBJ1-2; D is unresolved. CDR1 is KGHDR, CDR2 SFDVKD, per germline. The V end lost 2 bases, the J end lost 7 bases, and 16 bases lay between the germline ends. The CDR3 spans 15 residues. CDR3 nucleotides: TGTGCCACCAGTGATTCTTCCTCCCCTGGTAGTGGCTACACCTTC. It yields the protein CATSDSSSPGSGYTF.

This rearrangement joins TRBV29-1 to TRBJ2-7, with 8 bases aligning to TRBD1. This CDR3 comprises 13 residues. Germline V gives CDR1 SQVTM, CDR2 ANQGSEA. The trim removed 6 bases at V and 0 bases at J, leaving 4 bases unmatched. In nucleotides, the CDR3 is TGCAGCGTGACGGGACAGGCCTCCTACGAGCAGTACTTC. This codes for CSVTGQASYEQYF.

The chain employs TRBV27 and TRBJ1-3, with D possibly matching TRBD1 (5 bases). With 6 bases removed from V and 2 bases from J, the gap between germline ends came to 11 bases. The CDR3 is made up of 14 amino acids. The germline CDR1 and CDR2 sequences are MNHEY and SMNVEV (reference sequence). The CDR3 bases are TGTGCCAGCAGATCTAGGACAACTGGAAACACCATATATTTT. Its protein product is CASRSRTTGNTIYF.

V and J are TRBV7-8 and TRBJ2-1, with 14 bases lining up with TRBD2. From germline, CDR1 is SGHVS and CDR2 FQNEAQ. The junction had 7 bases not matched to a gene; V was cut back by 7 bases and J by 2 bases. The CDR3 contains 17 residues. CDR3 bases: TGTGCCAGCACCTTCCAGGGACTAGCGGGAGCCTACAATGAGCAGTTCTTC. Its protein product is CASTFQGLAGAYNEQFF.

The chain uses TRBV28 and TRBJ2-1; the D gene is possibly TRBD2 (6 bases). CDR1 is MDHEN, CDR2 SYDVKM, per germline. V lost 8 bases, J lost 1 base, and 9 bases lay in between. This CDR3 contains 13 residues. CDR3 sequence: CASGGGSYNEQFF. The CDR3 nucleotides read TGTGCCAGCGGGGGAGGATCCTACAATGAGCAGTTCTTC.

This clone was counted a single time. The chain combines TRBV27 with TRBJ2-1; TRBD2 matches 7 bases. Germline assignment: CDR1 MNHEY and CDR2 SMNVEV (reference sequence). V lost 5 bases and J lost 7; bases outside the gene matches: 14. CDR3 size: 16 residues. The CDR3 region is CASSPVWRGISNEQFF. As DNA, the CDR3 is TGTGCCAGCAGTCCCGTTTGGCGGGGGATAAGTAATGAGCAGTTCTTC.

This CDR3 reads CASSQRGGANEQFF. The CDR3 region has the DNA TGTGCCAGCAGCCAAAGAGGGGGGGCCAATGAGCAGTTCTTC. The gene calls are TRBV3-1 (or the pseudogene TRBV3-2) and TRBJ2-1; D possibly corresponds to TRBD2 (7 bases). In germline, CDR1 is LGHDT, CDR2 YNNKEL (reference sequence). CDR3 size: 14 residues. The germline V and J ends were trimmed by 2 bases and 6 bases, with 11 bases remaining between them.

This rearrangement joins TRBV27 to TRBJ1-2; 9 bases match TRBD1. This CDR3 comprises 14 residues. The V gene's germline CDR1 is MNHEY and CDR2 SMNVEV (reference sequence). With 2 bases clipped from V and 5 bases from J, the junction kept 3 bases outside the gene matches. CDR3 protein: CASSLGGQGYGYTF. CDR3 bases: TGTGCCAGCAGTTTAGGGGGACAGGGATATGGCTACACCTTC.

The genes are TRBV14 and TRBJ1-2; 9 positions match TRBD1. The CDR3 has 16 residues. Trimming took 0 bases from V and 3 from J; bases not matched to a gene: 5. Germline CDR1 SGHDN, CDR2 FVKESK. The CDR3, as DNA: TGTGCCAGCAGCCAAGATTGGGGACAGGGCGACTATGGCTACACCTTC. As protein: CASSQDWGQGDYGYTF.

The V call is TRBV14, the J call TRBJ2-5; 7 nucleotides match TRBD2. The CDR3 sequence is 18 residues long. CDR1 is SGHDN and CDR2 is FVKESK in the germline V gene. The junction had 16 bases not matched to a gene; V was cut back by 3 bases and J by 3 bases. The CDR3 bases are TGTGCCAGCAGCCAGGCCGGGACTACCTATGGGATAAAAGAGACCCAGTACTTC. As protein: CASSQAGTTYGIKETQYF.

The rearrangement joins TRBV27 to TRBJ2-5, with 7 bases identical to TRBD1. The CDR3 runs to 15 residues. Germline CDR1 is MNHEY and CDR2 is SMNVEV (reference sequence). After removal of 5 bases from V and 0 bases from J, the junction contained 6 bases not matched to a gene. The CDR3 DNA follows: TGTGCCAGCAGTGCCGGGACAGCTCACCAAGAGACCCAGTACTTC. Its protein is CASSAGTAHQETQYF.